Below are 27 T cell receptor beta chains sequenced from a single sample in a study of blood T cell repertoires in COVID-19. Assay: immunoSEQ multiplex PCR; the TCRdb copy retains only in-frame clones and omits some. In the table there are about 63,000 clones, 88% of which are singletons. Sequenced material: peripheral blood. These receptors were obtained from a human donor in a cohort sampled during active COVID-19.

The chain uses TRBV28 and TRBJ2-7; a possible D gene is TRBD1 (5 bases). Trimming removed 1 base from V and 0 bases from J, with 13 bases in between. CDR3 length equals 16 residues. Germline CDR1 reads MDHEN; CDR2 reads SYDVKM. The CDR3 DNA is TGTGCCAGCAGTTTATACCGAGACAGATTCTCCTACGAGCAGTACTTC. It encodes CASSLYRDRFSYEQYF.

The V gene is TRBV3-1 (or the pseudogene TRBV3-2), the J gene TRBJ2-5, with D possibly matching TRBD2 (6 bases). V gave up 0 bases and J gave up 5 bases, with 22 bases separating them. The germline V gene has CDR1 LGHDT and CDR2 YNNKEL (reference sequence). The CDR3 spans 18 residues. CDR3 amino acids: CASSQDSRLVITMETQYF. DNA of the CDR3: TGTGCCAGCAGCCAAGATTCACGACTAGTAATTACAATGGAGACCCAGTACTTC.

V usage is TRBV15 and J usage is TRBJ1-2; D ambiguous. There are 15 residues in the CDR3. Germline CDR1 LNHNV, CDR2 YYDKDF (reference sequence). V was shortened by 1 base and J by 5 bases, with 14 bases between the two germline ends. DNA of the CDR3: TGTGCCACCAGCAGAGGGCCGGGAGATCTATATGGCTACACCTTC. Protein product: CATSRGPGDLYGYTF.

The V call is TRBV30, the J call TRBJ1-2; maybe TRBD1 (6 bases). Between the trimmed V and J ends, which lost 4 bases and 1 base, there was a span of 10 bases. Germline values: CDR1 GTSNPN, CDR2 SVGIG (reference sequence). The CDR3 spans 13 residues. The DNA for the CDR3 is TGTGCCTGGAATTCAGGGGTTAACTATGGCTACACCTTC. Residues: CAWNSGVNYGYTF.

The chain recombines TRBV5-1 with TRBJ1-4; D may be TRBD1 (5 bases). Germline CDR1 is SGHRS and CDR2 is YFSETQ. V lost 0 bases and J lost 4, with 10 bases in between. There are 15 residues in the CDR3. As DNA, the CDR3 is TGCGCCAGCAGCTTGGGACAGAGTCTTAATGAAAAACTGTTTTTT. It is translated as CASSLGQSLNEKLFF.

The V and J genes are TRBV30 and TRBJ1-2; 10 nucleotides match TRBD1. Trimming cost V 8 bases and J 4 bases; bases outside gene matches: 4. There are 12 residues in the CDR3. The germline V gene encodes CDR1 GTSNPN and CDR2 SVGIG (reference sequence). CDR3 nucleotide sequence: TGTGCCAGGGACAGGGGCCCCTATGGCTACACCTTC. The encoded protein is CARDRGPYGYTF. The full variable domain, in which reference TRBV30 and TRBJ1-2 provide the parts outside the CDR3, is SQTIHQWPATLVQPVGSPLSLECTVEGTSNPNLYWYRQAAGRGLQLLFYSVGIGQISSEVPQNLSASRPQDRQFILSSKKLLLSDSGFYLCARDRGPYGYTFGSGTRLTVV.

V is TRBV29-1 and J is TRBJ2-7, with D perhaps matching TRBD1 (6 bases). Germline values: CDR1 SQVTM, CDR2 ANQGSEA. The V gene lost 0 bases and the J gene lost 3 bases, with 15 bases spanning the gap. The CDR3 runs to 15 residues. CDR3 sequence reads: CSVEDRAGVLYEQYF. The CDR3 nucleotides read TGCAGCGTTGAAGATAGGGCAGGGGTCCTCTACGAGCAGTACTTC.

Written as DNA, the CDR3 is TGTGCCAGCAGCCCCTCGGGTGGAGGCACCGGGGAGCTGTTTTTT. Protein sequence: CASSPSGGGTGELFF. J is TRBJ2-2 and V is TRBV11-2; possibly TRBD2 for D (5 bases). Germline values: CDR1 SGHAT, CDR2 FQNNGV. V shed 5 bases and J shed 4 bases, with 14 bases lying between them. There are 15 residues in the CDR3.

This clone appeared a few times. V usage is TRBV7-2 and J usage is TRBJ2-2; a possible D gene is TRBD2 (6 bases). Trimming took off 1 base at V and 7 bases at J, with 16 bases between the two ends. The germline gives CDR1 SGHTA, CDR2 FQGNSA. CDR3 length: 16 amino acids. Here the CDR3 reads CASSLVVGTGLGELFF. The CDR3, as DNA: TGTGCCAGCAGCTTAGTGGTCGGGACTGGCCTCGGGGAGCTGTTTTTT.

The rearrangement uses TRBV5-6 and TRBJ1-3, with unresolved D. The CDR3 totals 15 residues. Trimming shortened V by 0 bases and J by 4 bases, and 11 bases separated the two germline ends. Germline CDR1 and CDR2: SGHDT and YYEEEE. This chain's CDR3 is CASSLAGGPGNTIYF. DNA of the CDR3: TGTGCCAGCAGCTTGGCCGGCGGGCCAGGAAACACCATATATTTT.

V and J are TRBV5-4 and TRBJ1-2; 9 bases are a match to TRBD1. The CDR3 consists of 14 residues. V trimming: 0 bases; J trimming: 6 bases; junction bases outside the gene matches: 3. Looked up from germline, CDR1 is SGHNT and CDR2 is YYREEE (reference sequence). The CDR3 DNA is TGTGCCAGCAGCTTGGTCGGACAGGGGAATGGCTACACCTTC. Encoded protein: CASSLVGQGNGYTF.

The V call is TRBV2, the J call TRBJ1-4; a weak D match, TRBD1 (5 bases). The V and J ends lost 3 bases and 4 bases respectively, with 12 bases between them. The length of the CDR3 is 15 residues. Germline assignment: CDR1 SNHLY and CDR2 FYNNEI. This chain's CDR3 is CASSDGGSYNEKLFF. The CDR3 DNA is TGTGCCAGCAGTGATGGGGGGAGCTATAATGAAAAACTGTTTTTT. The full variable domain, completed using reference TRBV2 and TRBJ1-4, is EPEVTQTPSHQVTQMGQEVILRCVPISNHLYFYWYRQILGQKVEFLVSFYNNEISEKSEIFDDQFSVERPDGSNFTLKIRSTKLEDSAMYFCASSDGGSYNEKLFFGSGTQLSVL.

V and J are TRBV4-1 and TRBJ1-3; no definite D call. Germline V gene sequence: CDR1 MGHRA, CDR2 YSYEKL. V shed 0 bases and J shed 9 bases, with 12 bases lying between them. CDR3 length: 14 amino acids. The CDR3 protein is CASSQDLWAVTIYF. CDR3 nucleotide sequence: TGCGCCAGCAGCCAAGACCTGTGGGCAGTCACCATATATTTT.

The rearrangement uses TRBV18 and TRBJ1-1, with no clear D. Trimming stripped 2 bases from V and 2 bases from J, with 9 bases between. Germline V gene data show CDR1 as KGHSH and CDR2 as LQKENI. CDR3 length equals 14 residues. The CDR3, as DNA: TGTGCCAGCTCACCAGAAGACTTCAACACTGAAGCTTTCTTT. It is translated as CASSPEDFNTEAFF. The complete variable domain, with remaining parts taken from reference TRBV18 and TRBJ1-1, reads NAGVMQNPRHLVRRRGQEARLRCSPMKGHSHVYWYRQLPEEGLKFMVYLQKENIIDESGMPKERFSAEFPKEGPSILRIQQVVRGDSAAYFCASSPEDFNTEAFFGQGTRLTVV.

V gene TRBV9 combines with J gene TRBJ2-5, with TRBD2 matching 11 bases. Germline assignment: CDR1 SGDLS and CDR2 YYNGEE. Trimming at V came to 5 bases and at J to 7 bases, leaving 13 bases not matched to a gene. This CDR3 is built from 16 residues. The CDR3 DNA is TGTGCCAGCAGTATTACGCTAGCGGGGGGTTCGGGGACCCAGTACTTC. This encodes CASSITLAGGSGTQYF.

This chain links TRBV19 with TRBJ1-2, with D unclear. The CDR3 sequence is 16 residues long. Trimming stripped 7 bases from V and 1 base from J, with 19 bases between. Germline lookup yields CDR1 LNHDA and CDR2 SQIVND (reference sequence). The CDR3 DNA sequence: TGTGCCAGTACGGGTCCGGGTGGAGGGAATAACTATGGCTACACCTTC. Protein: CASTGPGGGNNYGYTF.

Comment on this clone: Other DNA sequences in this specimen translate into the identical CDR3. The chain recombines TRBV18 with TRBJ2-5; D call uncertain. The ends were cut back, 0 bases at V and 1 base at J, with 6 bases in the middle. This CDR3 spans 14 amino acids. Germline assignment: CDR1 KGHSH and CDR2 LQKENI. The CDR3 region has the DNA TGTGCCAGCTCACCACCGCACTCCCAAGAGACCCAGTACTTC. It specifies CASSPPHSQETQYF.

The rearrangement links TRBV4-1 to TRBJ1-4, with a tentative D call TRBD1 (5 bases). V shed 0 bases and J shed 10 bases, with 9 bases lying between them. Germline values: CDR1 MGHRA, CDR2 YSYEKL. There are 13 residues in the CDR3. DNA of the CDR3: TGCGCCAGCAGCCAAGATAGGGGTGGAAAACTGTTTTTT. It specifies CASSQDRGGKLFF.

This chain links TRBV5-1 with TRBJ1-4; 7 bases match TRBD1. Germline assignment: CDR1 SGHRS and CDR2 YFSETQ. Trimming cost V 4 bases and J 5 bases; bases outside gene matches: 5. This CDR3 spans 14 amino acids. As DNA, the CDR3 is TGCGCCAGCAGCCCAAGGACAGGAAATGAAAAACTGTTTTTT. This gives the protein CASSPRTGNEKLFF.

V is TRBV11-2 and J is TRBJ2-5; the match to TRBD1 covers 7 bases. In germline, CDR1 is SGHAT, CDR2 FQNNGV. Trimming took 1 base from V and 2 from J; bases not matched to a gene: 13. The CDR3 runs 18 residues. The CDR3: CASSLVGRTGFTQETQYF. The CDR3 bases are TGTGCCAGCAGCTTAGTCGGTCGGACAGGATTCACACAAGAGACCCAGTACTTC.

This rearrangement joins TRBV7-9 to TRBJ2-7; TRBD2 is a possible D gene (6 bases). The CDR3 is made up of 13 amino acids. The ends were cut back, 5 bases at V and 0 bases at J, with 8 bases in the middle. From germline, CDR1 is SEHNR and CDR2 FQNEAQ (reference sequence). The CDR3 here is CASSDGSSYEQYF. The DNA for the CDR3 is TGTGCCAGCAGCGACGGGAGCTCCTACGAGCAGTACTTC.

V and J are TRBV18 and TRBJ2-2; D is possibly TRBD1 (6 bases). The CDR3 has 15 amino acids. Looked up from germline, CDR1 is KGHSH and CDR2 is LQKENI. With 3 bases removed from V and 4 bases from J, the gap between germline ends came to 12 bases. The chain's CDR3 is CASSPRQGGTGELFF. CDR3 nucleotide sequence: TGTGCCAGCTCACCTAGGCAAGGGGGCACCGGGGAGCTGTTTTTT.

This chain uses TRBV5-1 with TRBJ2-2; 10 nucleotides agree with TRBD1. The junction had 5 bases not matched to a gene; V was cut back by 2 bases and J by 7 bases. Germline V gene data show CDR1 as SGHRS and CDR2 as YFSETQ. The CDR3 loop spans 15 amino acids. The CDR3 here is CASSFRDRGGGELFF. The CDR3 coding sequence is TGCGCCAGCAGCTTCCGGGACAGGGGAGGCGGGGAGCTGTTTTTT.

CDR3 protein: CASSMTASYEQYF. CDR3 DNA sequence: TGTGCCAGCAGCATGACAGCTTCCTACGAGCAGTACTTC. The V and J genes are TRBV7-2 and TRBJ2-7; D is possibly TRBD1 (5 bases). The germline CDR1 and CDR2 sequences are SGHTA and FQGNSA. This CDR3 has 13 residues. Trimming took 5 bases from V and 1 from J, leaving 9 bases between them.

The CDR3 DNA sequence: TGTGCCAGCAGTCCAGGACTAGCGGGACAGTATTTT. Its protein is CASSPGLAGQYF. V gene TRBV6-6 combines with J gene TRBJ2-3, with 12 bases identical to TRBD2. Germline values: CDR1 MNHNY, CDR2 SVGAGI (reference sequence). This CDR3 contains 12 residues. Trimming at V came to 5 bases and at J to 12 bases, leaving 3 bases not matched to a gene.

Here the CDR3 reads CAWRGQGATGYTF. DNA for the CDR3: TGTGCCTGGAGAGGACAGGGGGCTACTGGCTACACCTTC. The chain employs TRBV30 and TRBJ1-2, with 11 bases matching TRBD1. CDR3 length: 13 residues. Trimming took 3 bases from V and 7 from J; bases not matched to a gene: 4. Looked up from germline, CDR1 is GTSNPN and CDR2 is SVGIG (reference sequence).

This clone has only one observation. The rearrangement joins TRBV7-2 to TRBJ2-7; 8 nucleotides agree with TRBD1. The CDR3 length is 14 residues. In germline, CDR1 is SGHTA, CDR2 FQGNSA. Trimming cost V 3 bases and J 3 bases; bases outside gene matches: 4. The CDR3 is CASSLTGEYYEQYF. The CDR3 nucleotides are TGTGCCAGCAGCTTGACAGGGGAATACTACGAGCAGTACTTC.